Listed below are T cell receptor beta chains from one sample, sequenced in a study of blood T cell repertoires in COVID-19. Generated by immunoSEQ multiplex PCR, the TCRdb table keeps only in-frame clones and is missing some. Of fewer than 350,000 clones listed, roughly 85% are singletons. The source material was PBMCs or T cells enriched from blood (not recorded which). These receptors all stem from a woman aged 25 to 39 who had been exposed to COVID-19. The CDR3 runs from the conserved cysteine through the conserved F or W. D genes are given only for firm matches. Part of the rows lack a size; the others show once, few, many or a class for expanded clones.

TRBD1 | few | TRBJ1-2 | TRBV5-6 | TGTGCCAGCAGCTATGCCGGGACAGGGGGTAACTATGGCTACACCTTC | CASSYAGTGGNYGYTF
. | . | TRBJ1-6 | TRBV7-9 | TGTGCCAGCAGCGCGAGGGAACCCCCGATCGACCCACCCCTCCACTTT | CASSAREPPIDPPLHF
. | . | TRBJ2-1 | TRBV7-9 | TGTGCCAGCAGCTTGCCGGTCCCCCACAATGAGCAGTTCTTC | CASSLPVPHNEQFF
TRBD2 | . | TRBJ2-5 | TRBV5-6 | TGTGCCAGCAGCCGGAGGGGACGGCCTACTAGCGGACCTCTGGAGACCCAGTACTTC | CASSRRGRPTSGPLETQYF
TRBD1 | . | TRBJ2-7 | TRBV5-5 | TGTGCCAGCAGCGATGAACCGGGACAGGGTTTCGAGCAGTACTTC | CASSDEPGQGFEQYF
. | once | TRBJ2-2 | TRBV12-5 | TGTGCTAGTGGTTTGGTTCGGGTAGGTGTCGGCGACACCGGGGAGCTGTTTTTT | CASGLVRVGVGDTGELFF
TRBD1 | few | TRBJ2-1 | TRBV5-1 | TGCGCCAGCAGCCCGAGGACAGGGCAGGATGAGCAGTTCTTC | CASSPRTGQDEQFF
TRBD1 | . | TRBJ2-5 | TRBV5-1 | TGCGCCAGCAGCTTAGGACAGGCTAAAGAGACCCAGTACTTC | CASSLGQAKETQYF
. | once | TRBJ1-5 | TRBV7-8 | TGTGCCAGCAGCTTAGCAATGGGAGGGGATAGCAATCAGCCCCAGCATTTT | CASSLAMGGDSNQPQHF
. | . | TRBJ1-3 | TRBV18 | TGTGCCAGCTCAAGCGATATTGGAAACACCATATATTTT | CASSSDIGNTIYF
. | . | TRBJ2-1 | TRBV24-1 | TGTGCCACCAGTGAGCTCACGGGGGCCTACAATGAGCAGTTCTTC | CATSELTGAYNEQFF
TRBD1 | . | TRBJ2-5 | TRBV20-1 | TGCAGTGCAAGACAGGGGGAGACCCAGTACTTC | CSARQGETQYF
. | . | TRBJ1-2 | TRBV30 | TGTGCCTGGAACCCACAAACAGGGTTTGGCTACACCTTC | CAWNPQTGFGYTF
. | . | TRBJ1-1 | TRBV7-2 | TGTGCCAGCAGCCAACAGGGATACACTGAAGCTTTCTTT | CASSQQGYTEAFF
. | . | TRBJ1-5 | TRBV15 | TGTGCCACCAGCAGAGATCGGGTGGATCAGCCCCAGCATTTT | CATSRDRVDQPQHF
TRBD1 | few | TRBJ1-4 | TRBV2 | TGTGCCAGCAGTTTGACTCAGGGGGTCAACGAAAAACTGTTTTTT | CASSLTQGVNEKLFF
. | . | TRBJ1-6 | TRBV3-1/TRBV3-2 | TGTGCCAGCAGCCAAGTACAAGGGGCCGGCGCACCCCTCCACTTT | CASSQVQGAGAPLHF
. | once | TRBJ1-5 | TRBV28 | TGTGCCATCCGGGGGTCCGGTAGCAATCAGCCCCAGCATTTT | CAIRGSGSNQPQHF
. | once | TRBJ1-2 | TRBV28 | TGTGCCAGCGGATCACAGGGTAGGGGCTACACCTTC | CASGSQGRGYTF
TRBD2 | . | TRBJ2-7 | TRBV6-2/TRBV6-3 | TGTGCCAGCAGTTACCTTCCGGGGGGCTACGAGCAGTACTTC | CASSYLPGGYEQYF
. | once | TRBJ1-4 | TRBV28 | TGTGCCAGCAGTTTAGGAGGGTGGGAAAAACTGTTTTTT | CASSLGGWEKLFF
. | . | TRBJ2-1 | TRBV6-5 | TGTGCCAGCAGAGGGAGCGGGCCGGGTGAGCAGTTCTTC | CASRGSGPGEQFF
. | . | TRBJ2-1 | TRBV6-1 | TGTGCCAGCAGTGAATTGCGCGGGACAGCTTACAATGAGCAGTTCTTC | CASSELRGTAYNEQFF
. | . | TRBJ2-7 | TRBV5-4 | TGTGCCAGTAAAGGAAATCGGGGGGAGCAGTACTTC | CASKGNRGEQYF
. | . | TRBJ1-5 | TRBV19 | TGTGCCAGTATTGGAAGGGGCGGAAGCAATCAGCCCCAGCATTTT | CASIGRGGSNQPQHF
TRBD2 | . | TRBJ2-5 | TRBV9 | TGTGCCAGCAGCCCACCCCCAAGGGTCGCGGGGGGTACGGAGACCCAGTACTTC | CASSPPPRVAGGTETQYF
. | . | TRBJ1-2 | TRBV4-2 | TGTGCCAGCAGCCAAGATCGGGACAAAAACTATGGCTACACCTTC | CASSQDRDKNYGYTF
TRBD1 | . | TRBJ1-1 | TRBV30 | TGTGCCTGGAGTGTAGGACAGGGGAACACTGAAGCTTTCTTT | CAWSVGQGNTEAFF
. | . | TRBJ1-6 | TRBV27 | TGTGCCAGCGCCTGGCTACAAATGGGGGCTTCACCCCTCCACTTT | CASAWLQMGASPLHF
. | . | TRBJ2-2 | TRBV9 | TGTGCCAGCAGCGTAGGCTCAGACACCGGGGAGCTGTTTTTT | CASSVGSDTGELFF
TRBD2 | few | TRBJ2-3 | TRBV6-2/TRBV6-3 | TGTGCCAGCAGTTACTCTCTGACTAGCGATACGCAGTATTTT | CASSYSLTSDTQYF
TRBD2 | . | TRBJ2-3 | TRBV7-3 | TGTGCCAGCAGCTACCAGCGGGGGGCCACAGATACGCAGTATTTT | CASSYQRGATDTQYF
TRBD1 | . | TRBJ2-7 | TRBV27 | TGTGCCAGCAGGCACCGACAGGGAAATCACGAGCAGTACTTC | CASRHRQGNHEQYF
TRBD1 | . | TRBJ2-7 | TRBV28 | TGTGCCAGCAGTGTCGCGTGGGACAGGGGAGAAGACGAGCAGTACTTC | CASSVAWDRGEDEQYF
TRBD2 | . | TRBJ2-1 | TRBV5-6 | TGTGCCAGCAGCTTAGCGGGAGGGCCGTCCGATGAGCAGTTCTTC | CASSLAGGPSDEQFF
. | . | TRBJ1-2 | TRBV27 | TGTGCCAGCAGTTTATTTGGGACTACTTTAGCCTATGGCTACACCTTC | CASSLFGTTLAYGYTF
TRBD2 | . | TRBJ2-3 | TRBV28 | TGTGCCACAATCAGACTAGCGGGAGAAATCACAGATACGCAGTATTTT | CATIRLAGEITDTQYF
TRBD2 | . | TRBJ2-1 | TRBV9 | TGTGCCAGCAGCGTAGGATGGGCAATGGCGGGAGTATACAATGAGCAGTTCTTC | CASSVGWAMAGVYNEQFF
. | . | TRBJ2-5 | TRBV6-5 | TGTGCCAGCAGTTACCTCGCGACAGGCTCTAAGGAGACCCAGTACTTC | CASSYLATGSKETQYF
. | . | TRBJ1-1 | TRBV5-1 | TGCGCCAGCAGTTTGGTCTCACAGCTGAACACTGAAGCTTTCTTT | CASSLVSQLNTEAFF
. | . | TRBJ1-6 | TRBV7-2 | TGTGCCAGCAGCTCAGAACAGGGCGGGTTTTCACCCCTCCACTTT | CASSSEQGGFSPLHF
. | once | TRBJ1-1 | TRBV30 | TGTGCCTGGAGTAACATGAACACTGAAGCTTTCTTT | CAWSNMNTEAFF
TRBD1 | . | TRBJ1-6 | TRBV28 | TGTGCCAGCAGCCAGGGACAGGGACGCTCACCCCTCCACTTT | CASSQGQGRSPLHF
. | . | TRBJ1-6 | TRBV19 | TGTGCCAGTAGTATAGATATCGGGTCCCGGTCACCCCTCCACTTT | CASSIDIGSRSPLHF
TRBD2 | . | TRBJ2-3 | TRBV28 | TGTGCCAGCAAAACTAGCGGGGGACACACAGATACGCAGTATTTT | CASKTSGGHTDTQYF
. | . | TRBJ1-4 | TRBV9 | TGTGCCAGCAGCCTAACTATCGGCCCAACTAATGAAAAACTGTTTTTT | CASSLTIGPTNEKLFF
TRBD2 | . | TRBJ2-5 | TRBV5-1 | TGCGCCAGCAGCTTGTATGGGGGAGGGTCCAGGGAGACCCAGTACTTC | CASSLYGGGSRETQYF
. | few | TRBJ1-6 | TRBV19 | TGTGCCAGTAGAATAGCTCAAGTCCCTCAGGGACTCCCACTCCACTTT | CASRIAQVPQGLPLHF
. | . | TRBJ1-6 | TRBV6-5 | TGTGCCAGCAGGCCCAGGCAGGGGAATTCACCCCTCCACTTT | CASRPRQGNSPLHF
TRBD2 | . | TRBJ2-7 | TRBV4-1 | TGCGCCAGCAGCCAAGAGCTAGCGGGAGACGTCTCCTACGAGCAGTACTTC | CASSQELAGDVSYEQYF